These 24 T cell receptor beta chains were sequenced from one sample in a study of cytomegalovirus exposure and HLA in healthy donors. The assay was immunoSEQ multiplex PCR, and TCRdb's table has in-frame clones only and misses some. The repertoire includes about 160,000 clones, roughly 89% of them detected once, and 4% to 5% sits in the top ten. Sequencing was performed on PBMCs. Receptors originate from a man aged 18 to 29 in good health and CMV-seropositive.

The V gene is TRBV2, the J gene TRBJ1-1, with D uncertain. The CDR3 is 11 amino acids. Germline V gene lookup returns CDR1 SNHLY and CDR2 FYNNEI. V was cut by 8 bases and J by 1 base, with 5 bases left in between. The CDR3 region is CASGANTEAFF. The CDR3 nucleotides are TGTGCCAGCGGAGCGAACACTGAAGCTTTCTTT.

The chain carries TRBV5-5 and TRBJ2-7, with D possibly matching TRBD2 (5 bases). Germline-derived CDR1 and CDR2 are SGHKS and YYEKEE (reference sequence). V lost 4 bases, J lost 1 base, and 12 bases lay in between. The CDR3 runs 14 residues. As DNA, the CDR3 is TGTGCCAGCAGCCTGGCCGGGAAATCCTACGAGCAGTACTTC. This codes for CASSLAGKSYEQYF.

The gene calls are TRBV5-1 and TRBJ2-3, with TRBD1 matching 8 bases. The length of the CDR3 is 16 residues. Trimming removed 3 bases from V and 2 bases from J; junction bases left unmatched: 8. Germline CDR1 SGHRS, CDR2 YFSETQ. In DNA form, the CDR3 reads TGCGCCAGCAGCTGGCCCCGGGACAGGATCACAGATACGCAGTATTTT. As protein: CASSWPRDRITDTQYF.

Worth noting for this clone: At the DNA level, this CDR3 is encoded by other sequences in the same sample as well. The chain uses TRBV18 and TRBJ2-1; 15 nucleotides align to TRBD2. Germline lookup yields CDR1 KGHSH and CDR2 LQKENI. V was clipped by 3 bases and J by 6 bases; unmatched bases: 0. The CDR3 contains 15 residues. The CDR3 region is CASSPGLAGGNEQFF. CDR3 coding DNA: TGTGCCAGCTCACCGGGACTAGCGGGAGGCAATGAGCAGTTCTTC. Variable domain in full (rest from reference TRBV18 and TRBJ2-1): NAGVMQNPRHLVRRRGQEARLRCSPMKGHSHVYWYRQLPEEGLKFMVYLQKENIIDESGMPKERFSAEFPKEGPSILRIQQVVRGDSAAYFCASSPGLAGGNEQFFGPGTRLTVL.

The chain links TRBV4-2 to TRBJ2-1; TRBD2 matches 11 bases. Per the germline V gene, CDR1 is LGHNA and CDR2 is YNFKEQ. This CDR3 contains 17 residues. Trimming cost V 1 base and J 8 bases; bases outside gene matches: 10. Here the CDR3 DNA reads TGTGCCAGCAGCCAAGGGGGTACTAGCGGGGGACGCGATGAGCAGTTCTTC. Translated, it gives CASSQGGTSGGRDEQFF.

The chain uses TRBV6-1 and TRBJ2-3, with a tentative D call TRBD2 (6 bases). Germline CDR1 reads MNHNS; CDR2 reads SASEGT. The CDR3 is 15 amino acids. V was clipped by 2 bases and J by 1 base, with 10 bases between them. As DNA, the CDR3 is TGTGCCAGCAGTGAATTCTGGGAGGGCACAGATACGCAGTATTTT. Its protein product is CASSEFWEGTDTQYF.

V usage is TRBV28 and J usage is TRBJ2-7; 9 positions agree with TRBD1. The CDR3 is 14 residues long. Germline CDR1 reads MDHEN; CDR2 reads SYDVKM. Trimming took 4 bases from V and 3 from J; bases not matched to a gene: 4. The CDR3 region has the DNA TGTGCCAGCAGTTCCCCGGGACAGGGCTACGAGCAGTACTTC. This translates into CASSSPGQGYEQYF.

The chain recombines TRBV2 with TRBJ1-1; a weak D match, TRBD1 (6 bases). Germline-derived CDR1 and CDR2 are SNHLY and FYNNEI. V gave up 2 bases and J gave up 2 bases, with 9 bases separating them. This CDR3 is built from 14 residues. The CDR3 DNA sequence: TGTGCCAGCAGTGAAAGGGGGGGAAACACTGAAGCTTTCTTT. This codes for CASSERGGNTEAFF.

The chain employs TRBV15 and TRBJ2-2; 9 positions match TRBD2. V trimming: 0 bases; J trimming: 3 bases; junction bases outside the gene matches: 5. The CDR3 totals 17 residues. Germline values: CDR1 LNHNV, CDR2 YYDKDF (reference sequence). CDR3 in DNA: TGTGCCACCAGCAGAGATAGGACTAGCGCGCACACCGGGGAGCTGTTTTTT. Translation gives CATSRDRTSAHTGELFF.

V gene TRBV4-2 combines with J gene TRBJ1-2; D ambiguous. V shed 4 bases and J shed 8 bases, with 17 bases lying between them. CDR1 and CDR2 from the germline V gene are LGHNA and YNFKEQ. The CDR3 runs to 14 residues. CDR3 sequence reads: CASSPLVGVEGYTF. The DNA of the CDR3 is TGTGCCAGCAGCCCCTTGGTGGGCGTGGAAGGCTACACCTTC.

The J gene is TRBJ1-5, the V gene TRBV6-6, with 7 bases matching TRBD1. This CDR3 is built from 16 residues. Germline-derived CDR1 and CDR2 are MNHNY and SVGAGI (reference sequence). Unmatched junction bases numbered 12, after V lost 6 bases and J lost 4 bases. The CDR3 nucleotides are TGTGCCAGCAGGGACCCTAGACAGGGATGGAATCAGCCCCAGCATTTT. Amino acids: CASRDPRQGWNQPQHF.

The rearrangement joins TRBV10-2 to TRBJ1-4; 7 nucleotides agree with TRBD1. CDR1 is WSHSY, CDR2 SAAADI, per germline. Germline trimming cut 3 bases from V and 5 bases from J; bases unmatched to any gene: 3. The CDR3 sequence is 14 residues long. The CDR3 spells CASSDGTANEKLFF. The DNA of the CDR3 is TGCGCCAGCAGTGACGGGACAGCGAATGAAAAACTGTTTTTT.

The genes are TRBV4-2 and TRBJ2-7; TRBD1 agrees at 8 bases. V trimming: 3 bases; J trimming: 2 bases; junction bases outside the gene matches: 3. The CDR3 loop spans 14 amino acids. Germline-derived CDR1 and CDR2 are LGHNA and YNFKEQ. The DNA of the CDR3 is TGTGCCAGCAGCCAGCGGGACAGGACCTACGAGCAGTACTTC. Translating gives CASSQRDRTYEQYF.

The chain employs TRBV7-2 and TRBJ1-2, with 9 bases fitting TRBD1. Looked up from germline, CDR1 is SGHTA and CDR2 is FQGNSA. The V and J ends lost 5 bases and 2 bases, in that order; junction bases with no gene match: 6. The CDR3 spans 15 residues. Here the CDR3 reads CASSPGQGANYGYTF. The CDR3 DNA reads TGTGCCAGCAGCCCGGGACAGGGAGCGAACTATGGCTACACCTTC.

The chain carries TRBV7-8 and TRBJ2-7; D may be TRBD2 (6 bases). The length of the CDR3 is 15 residues. V gave up 5 bases and J gave up 1 base, with 15 bases separating them. Germline CDR1 and CDR2: SGHVS and FQNEAQ. The CDR3 protein is CASSRRGNLSYEQYF. For the CDR3, the DNA is TGTGCCAGCAGCCGGAGGGGAAATTTGTCCTACGAGCAGTACTTC.

V and J are TRBV7-2 and TRBJ2-3, with TRBD2 matching 7 bases. Germline V gives CDR1 SGHTA, CDR2 FQGNSA. This CDR3 has 11 amino acids. With 3 bases clipped from V and 11 bases from J, the junction kept 2 bases outside the gene matches. The CDR3 loop reads CASSFKREQYF. In DNA, the CDR3 is TGTGCCAGCAGCTTTAAGCGGGAGCAGTATTTT.

This clone was picked up a small number of times. The chain recombines TRBV4-1 with TRBJ2-1; TRBD2 aligns across 9 bases. The CDR3 runs to 15 residues. Trimming took 1 base from V and 16 from J; bases not matched to a gene: 14. From germline, CDR1 is MGHRA and CDR2 YSYEKL. The CDR3 spells CASSQGVAGVSRRFF. The DNA for the CDR3 is TGCGCCAGCAGCCAAGGAGTAGCGGGAGTTTCCCGTCGATTCTTC.

The V and J genes are TRBV7-9 and TRBJ2-7, with 7 positions matching TRBD2. The CDR3 is 14 amino acids. V lost 0 bases to trimming and J lost 1 base; unmatched junction nucleotides: 0. Germline V gene data show CDR1 as SEHNR and CDR2 as FQNEAQ (reference sequence). The CDR3 nucleotides read TGTGCCAGCAGCTTAGCGGGACTATCCTACGAGCAGTACTTC. Amino acid sequence: CASSLAGLSYEQYF.

The V and J genes are TRBV28 and TRBJ2-7, with TRBD1 identical over 7 bases. Germline values: CDR1 MDHEN, CDR2 SYDVKM. Unmatched junction bases numbered 26, after V lost 11 bases and J lost 4 bases. This CDR3 spans 18 amino acids. The CDR3 coding sequence is TGTGCCGGAGCACGCCCCCCCAAGTGGACAGGCGGTCGATACGAGCAGTACTTC. Translating gives CAGARPPKWTGGRYEQYF. Combining the CDR3 with reference TRBV28 and TRBJ2-7 gives the whole variable domain DVKVTQSSRYLVKRTGEKVFLECVQDMDHENMFWYRQDPGLGLRLIYFSYDVKMKEKGDIPEGYSVSREKKERFSLILESASTNQTSMYLCAGARPPKWTGGRYEQYFGPGTRLTVT.

Here the CDR3 reads CSVEGNLQLDIYEQYF. The CDR3 DNA sequence: TGCAGCGTTGAAGGCAACCTTCAGCTAGATATCTACGAGCAGTACTTC. V and J are TRBV29-1 and TRBJ2-7; D unclear. The V end was cut by 1 base, the J end by 3 bases, with 19 bases between. CDR3 length: 16 residues. CDR1 SQVTM and CDR2 ANQGSEA come from the germline V gene.

The CDR3 is CASSVSPGTDYGYTF. Written as DNA, the CDR3 is TGTGCCAGCAGCGTTTCTCCAGGGACTGACTATGGCTACACCTTC. V gene TRBV9 combines with J gene TRBJ1-2, with TRBD1 as a possible D gene (5 bases). Germline V gene sequence: CDR1 SGDLS, CDR2 YYNGEE. The V end was cut by 2 bases, the J end by 3 bases, with 14 bases between. The CDR3 is 15 amino acids.

This clone has only a few counts. V is TRBV19 and J is TRBJ2-3, with 12 bases lining up with TRBD2. Germline lookup yields CDR1 LNHDA and CDR2 SQIVND (reference sequence). The CDR3 is made up of 16 amino acids. V lost 6 bases, J lost 5 bases, and 9 bases stayed unmatched. The CDR3 loop is CASSQGLAGRGDTQYF. The CDR3 bases are TGTGCCAGTAGCCAAGGACTAGCGGGGAGGGGAGATACGCAGTATTTT.

This clone showed up just once. V gene TRBV7-8 combines with J gene TRBJ1-4; 7 bases map to TRBD1. Germline V gives CDR1 SGHVS, CDR2 FQNEAQ. J was trimmed by 8 bases and V by 3 bases; bases with no gene match: 15. The CDR3 is 17 residues long. CDR3 sequence: CASSFGTVIKGPEKLFF. The CDR3 nucleotides read TGTGCCAGCAGCTTCGGGACAGTAATTAAGGGCCCCGAAAAACTGTTTTTT.

V and J are TRBV27 and TRBJ2-7; 9 positions match TRBD1. This CDR3 spans 14 amino acids. V lost 5 bases, J lost 6 bases, and 8 bases stayed unmatched. Looked up from germline, CDR1 is MNHEY and CDR2 is SMNVEV (reference sequence). In nucleotides, the CDR3 is TGTGCCAGCAGTCTGGGACAGGGAACGAGCGAGCAGTACTTC. Its translation is CASSLGQGTSEQYF.